The 23 T cell receptor beta chains given below trace back to one sample, sequenced in a study of T cell repertoires in cytomegalovirus infection. Each CDR3 protein is one row after TCRdb ran MiXCR on the reads. The sample lists about 76,000 distinct CDR3 sequences, around 3.4% occurring once. Sequencing was done on a sample of PBMCs. The source of these receptors is a human donor in good health (CMV status not recorded). Some clones in this sample may be carry-over from other donors' samples.

This clonotype has a count of ten or more. Here the CDR3 DNA reads TGTGCCAGCAGCTTAGGGGTCGGGACAGCGGTGGTGGACGAGCAGTACTTC. It translates to CASSLGVGTAVVDEQYF. The V gene is TRBV7-2, the J gene TRBJ2-7, with TRBD1 matching 7 bases. V dropped 1 base and J dropped 5; count of bases not matched to a gene: 14. This CDR3 is built from 17 residues. Germline CDR1 is SGHTA and CDR2 is FQGNSA. Drawing the rest from reference TRBV7-2 and TRBJ2-7, the complete variable domain is GAGVSQSPSNKVTEKGKDVELRCDPISGHTALYWYRQSLGQGLEFLIYFQGNSAPDKSGLPSDRFSAERTGGSVSTLTIQRTQQEDSAVYLCASSLGVGTAVVDEQYFGPGTRLTVT.

As for this clonotype: The junction departs from the called germline gene at one end, perhaps through a read error. V and J are TRBV7-2 and TRBJ2-5, with TRBD2 as a possible D gene (6 bases). Germline CDR1 is SGHTA and CDR2 is FQGNSA. The CDR3 runs 14 residues. The CDR3 here is CASSFGPTGEPRCF. The CDR3 nucleotides are TGTGCCAGCAGCTTCGGCCCCACGGGAGAGCCCCGGTGTTTC.

The table lists this clonotype with many counts. The chain has TRBV20-1 and TRBJ2-3; perhaps D is TRBD1 or TRBD2 (5 bases each). The CDR3 is 18 amino acids. The germline gives CDR1 DFQATT, CDR2 SNEGSKA (reference sequence). V was pared by 5 bases and J by 0 bases, with 24 bases between. The CDR3 loop reads CSALPGFLLGASTDTQYF. The CDR3 DNA reads as TGCAGTGCTCTTCCAGGGTTTCTCCTCGGGGCCAGCACAGATACGCAGTATTTT.

This clonotype occurred many times. CDR3 sequence: CATSDPGAGDNEQFF. CDR3 coding DNA: TGTGCCACCAGTGACCCCGGTGCCGGGGACAATGAGCAGTTCTTC. The genes are TRBV24-1 and TRBJ2-1; D is possibly TRBD2 (5 bases). The germline V and J ends were trimmed by 4 bases and 5 bases, with 14 bases remaining between them. CDR1 KGHDR and CDR2 SFDVKD come from the germline V gene. The CDR3 has 15 amino acids.

This clonotype occurred many times. The J gene is TRBJ1-5, the V gene TRBV27; D ambiguous. V was clipped by 3 bases and J by 7 bases, with 13 bases between them. The germline V gene encodes CDR1 MNHEY and CDR2 SMNVEV (reference sequence). This CDR3 is built from 14 residues. The CDR3 region has the DNA TGTGCCAGCAGTTTTAACGGGGAAGGGCAGCCCCAGCATTTT. This gives the protein CASSFNGEGQPQHF.

This clonotype showed up many times. J is TRBJ1-2 and V is TRBV6-5; 10 nucleotides match TRBD1. Germline values: CDR1 MNHEY, CDR2 SVGAGI. The trim removed 6 bases at V and 5 bases at J, leaving 9 bases unmatched. The CDR3 has 15 amino acids. The CDR3 sequence is CASSPTGGAGYGYTF. The CDR3 region has the DNA TGTGCCAGCAGCCCGACAGGGGGCGCCGGGTATGGCTACACCTTC.

Ten or more counts support this clonotype. The chain uses TRBV5-4 and TRBJ1-1; D gene ambiguous. V dropped 4 bases and J dropped 3 bases, with 7 bases sitting between them. The CDR3 has 12 residues. The V gene's germline CDR1 is SGHNT and CDR2 YYREEE (reference sequence). CDR3 DNA: TGTGCCAGCAGCCAAATGGACACTGAAGCTTTCTTT. It encodes CASSQMDTEAFF. Full variable domain (missing parts from reference TRBV5-4 and TRBJ1-1): ETGVTQSPTHLIKTRGQQVTLRCSSQSGHNTVSWYQQALGQGPQFIFQYYREEENGRGNFPPRFSGLQFPNYSSELNVNALELDDSALYLCASSQMDTEAFFGQGTRLTVV.

This clonotype has at least ten counts. V usage is TRBV6-2 or TRBV6-3 and J usage is TRBJ1-1; D might be TRBD1 (5 bases). Trimming took 2 bases from V and 0 from J, leaving 13 bases between them. Germline V gene data show CDR1 as MNHEY and CDR2 as SVGEGT. The CDR3 contains 16 residues. CDR3 sequence: CASSYRQSYMNTEAFF. In DNA, the CDR3 is TGTGCCAGCAGTTACCGACAGTCCTACATGAACACTGAAGCTTTCTTT.

Many counts were recorded for this clonotype. The rearrangement joins TRBV20-1 to TRBJ1-1; D remains unclear. The germline CDR1 and CDR2 sequences are DFQATT and SNEGSKA (reference sequence). V gave up 3 bases and J gave up 0 bases, with 8 bases separating them. There are 13 residues in the CDR3. The CDR3 reads CSASAPLNTEAFF. The CDR3 DNA is TGCAGTGCTAGTGCTCCTCTGAACACTGAAGCTTTCTTT.

This clonotype was seen ten or more times. This CDR3 is CASSSTGGELFF. The CDR3 bases are TGTGCCAGCAGTTCGACTGGCGGGGAGCTGTTTTTT. The chain employs TRBV12-3 or TRBV12-4 and TRBJ2-2; D gene ambiguous. The CDR3 loop spans 12 amino acids. V lost 4 bases and J 7 bases, leaving 7 bases between the germline ends.

This clonotype was seen repeatedly, ten times or more. The chain carries TRBV6-2 or TRBV6-3 and TRBJ1-1, with D possibly matching TRBD1 (5 bases). This CDR3 spans 13 amino acids. The germline V gene encodes CDR1 MNHEY and CDR2 SVGEGT. The germline V and J ends were trimmed by 6 bases and 3 bases, with 11 bases remaining between them. This CDR3 is CASRGTGYTEAFF. CDR3 DNA sequence: TGTGCCAGCAGAGGAACAGGTTACACTGAAGCTTTCTTT.

This clonotype showed up many times. This chain uses TRBV12-3 or TRBV12-4 with TRBJ2-5; D is perhaps TRBD2 (6 bases). The CDR3 totals 14 residues. V lost 5 bases and J lost 0, with 10 bases in between. The DNA for the CDR3 is TGTGCCAGCAGTCCGGGGGAGTACCAAGAGACCCAGTACTTC. The encoded protein is CASSPGEYQETQYF.

This clonotype was counted many times. This sequence joins TRBV3-1 and TRBJ2-3; the D is unclear. Germline V gives CDR1 LGHDT, CDR2 YNNKEL (reference sequence). The CDR3 consists of 15 residues. V gave up 2 bases and J gave up 0 bases, with 9 bases separating them. This CDR3 is CASSQQRPSTDTQYF. The DNA of the CDR3 is TGTGCCAGCAGCCAACAAAGACCTAGCACAGATACGCAGTATTTT.

This clonotype has a count of ten or more. V is TRBV19 and J is TRBJ2-7; the match to TRBD2 covers 7 bases. The germline V gene has CDR1 LNHDA and CDR2 SQIVND (reference sequence). There are 11 residues in the CDR3. V shed 6 bases and J 7 bases; nucleotides not matched to a gene: 3. DNA for the CDR3: TGTGCCAGTAGGAGGGGAGGGGAGCAGTACTTC. Translated: CASRRGGEQYF. Supplemented by reference TRBV19 and TRBJ2-7, the full variable domain reads DGGITQSPKYLFRKEGQNVTLSCEQNLNHDAMYWYRQDPGQGLRLIYYSQIVNDFQKGDIAEGYSVSREKKESFPLTVTSAQKNPTAFYLCASRRGGEQYFGPGTRLTVT.

To note about this clonotype: One end of the junction does not line up with germline, which may come from a read error. The chain recombines TRBV10-3 with TRBJ1-1, with no clear D. This CDR3 has 13 amino acids. CDR1 and CDR2 from the germline V gene are ENHRY and SYGVKD. The CDR3, as DNA: TGTGCCATCAGTGAGAAAGCGAACACTGAAGATTACTTT. As protein: CAISEKANTEDYF.

This clonotype was seen more than once but under ten times. This rearrangement joins TRBV4-3 to TRBJ2-3; D gene ambiguous. V lost 0 bases and J lost 5, with 6 bases in between. This CDR3 comprises 13 residues. Germline V CDR1 and CDR2: LGHNA, YSLEER. The CDR3 is CASSQDRRDTQYF. CDR3 DNA: TGCGCCAGCAGCCAAGATCGGAGAGATACGCAGTATTTT.

This clonotype was seen at least ten times. This rearrangement joins TRBV7-2 to TRBJ2-7; the match to TRBD2 covers 12 bases. This CDR3 has 15 residues. J gave up 3 bases and V 1 base, and 1 base lay outside the gene matches. Germline-derived CDR1 and CDR2 are SGHTA and FQGNSA. The CDR3: CASSLGTSGVYEQYF. CDR3 sequence (DNA): TGTGCCAGCAGCTTAGGGACTAGCGGGGTCTACGAGCAGTACTTC.

This clonotype was recorded many times. The CDR3 sequence is CASSIAGQSANEKLFF. The CDR3 nucleotides read TGTGCCAGTAGTATAGCTGGGCAGTCCGCTAATGAAAAACTGTTTTTT. The V gene is TRBV19, the J gene TRBJ1-4; D is unresolved. The germline gives CDR1 LNHDA, CDR2 SQIVND (reference sequence). This CDR3 is built from 16 residues. V gave up 1 base and J gave up 3 bases, with 12 bases separating them.

This clonotype appeared many times. This chain connects TRBV28 to TRBJ1-5; maybe TRBD1 (5 bases). The CDR3 covers 17 residues. The germline V gene has CDR1 MDHEN and CDR2 SYDVKM. V was trimmed by 5 bases and J by 2 bases, leaving 19 bases between them. In DNA form, the CDR3 reads TGTGCCAGCAGTCCCGCCGGTAGGGGTGGAGGCAATCAGCCCCAGCATTTT. This sequence encodes CASSPAGRGGGNQPQHF.

This clonotype was counted at least ten times. The chain employs TRBV6-1 and TRBJ2-2; 9 bases line up with TRBD1. This CDR3 spans 16 amino acids. V dropped 1 base and J dropped 5; count of bases not matched to a gene: 5. Per germline, CDR1 MNHNS and CDR2 SASEGT. The CDR3 region is CASSEVQGARTGELFF. CDR3 sequence (DNA): TGTGCCAGCAGTGAAGTACAGGGGGCGCGAACCGGGGAGCTGTTTTTT.

This clonotype was observed at least ten times. The V and J genes are TRBV28 and TRBJ1-6; D gene unclear. There are 16 residues in the CDR3. The V and J ends lost 3 bases and 9 bases respectively, with 18 bases between them. In germline, CDR1 is MDHEN, CDR2 SYDVKM. DNA of the CDR3: TGTGCCAGCAGTTTTTGGAAGTCCGGTGTGCGTTCACCCCTCCACTTT. Encoded protein: CASSFWKSGVRSPLHF.

There are many counts of this clonotype. The chain uses TRBV7-8 and TRBJ1-5; D unclear. Germline CDR1 and CDR2: SGHVS and FQNEAQ. Trimming left V 1 base short and J 1 base short, with 8 bases between. The CDR3 totals 15 residues. The CDR3 nucleotides read TGTGCCAGCAGCTTAGGGTTGGCCAGCAATCAGCCCCAGCATTTT. As protein: CASSLGLASNQPQHF.

The table lists this clonotype with many counts. The gene calls are TRBV7-8 and TRBJ2-1; D call uncertain. Germline-derived CDR1 and CDR2 are SGHVS and FQNEAQ. The germline V and J ends were trimmed by 1 base and 9 bases, with 13 bases remaining between them. CDR3 length equals 14 residues. The CDR3 region is CASSLGRGPREQFF. CDR3 nucleotide sequence: TGTGCCAGCAGCTTAGGGAGAGGTCCGCGTGAGCAGTTCTTC.